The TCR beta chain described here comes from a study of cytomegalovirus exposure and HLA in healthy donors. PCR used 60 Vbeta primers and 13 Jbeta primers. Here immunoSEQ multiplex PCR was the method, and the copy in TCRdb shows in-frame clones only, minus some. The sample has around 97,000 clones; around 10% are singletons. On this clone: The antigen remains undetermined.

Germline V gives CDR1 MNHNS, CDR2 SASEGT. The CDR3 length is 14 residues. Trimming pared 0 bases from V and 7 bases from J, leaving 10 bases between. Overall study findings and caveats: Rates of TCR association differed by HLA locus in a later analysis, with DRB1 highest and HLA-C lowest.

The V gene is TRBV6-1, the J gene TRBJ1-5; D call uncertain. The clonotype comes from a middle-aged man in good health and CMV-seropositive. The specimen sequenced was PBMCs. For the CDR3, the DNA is TGTGCCAGCAGTGAAGCAGAAGGTAGCCAGCCCCAGCATTTT. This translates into CASSEAEGSQPQHF.